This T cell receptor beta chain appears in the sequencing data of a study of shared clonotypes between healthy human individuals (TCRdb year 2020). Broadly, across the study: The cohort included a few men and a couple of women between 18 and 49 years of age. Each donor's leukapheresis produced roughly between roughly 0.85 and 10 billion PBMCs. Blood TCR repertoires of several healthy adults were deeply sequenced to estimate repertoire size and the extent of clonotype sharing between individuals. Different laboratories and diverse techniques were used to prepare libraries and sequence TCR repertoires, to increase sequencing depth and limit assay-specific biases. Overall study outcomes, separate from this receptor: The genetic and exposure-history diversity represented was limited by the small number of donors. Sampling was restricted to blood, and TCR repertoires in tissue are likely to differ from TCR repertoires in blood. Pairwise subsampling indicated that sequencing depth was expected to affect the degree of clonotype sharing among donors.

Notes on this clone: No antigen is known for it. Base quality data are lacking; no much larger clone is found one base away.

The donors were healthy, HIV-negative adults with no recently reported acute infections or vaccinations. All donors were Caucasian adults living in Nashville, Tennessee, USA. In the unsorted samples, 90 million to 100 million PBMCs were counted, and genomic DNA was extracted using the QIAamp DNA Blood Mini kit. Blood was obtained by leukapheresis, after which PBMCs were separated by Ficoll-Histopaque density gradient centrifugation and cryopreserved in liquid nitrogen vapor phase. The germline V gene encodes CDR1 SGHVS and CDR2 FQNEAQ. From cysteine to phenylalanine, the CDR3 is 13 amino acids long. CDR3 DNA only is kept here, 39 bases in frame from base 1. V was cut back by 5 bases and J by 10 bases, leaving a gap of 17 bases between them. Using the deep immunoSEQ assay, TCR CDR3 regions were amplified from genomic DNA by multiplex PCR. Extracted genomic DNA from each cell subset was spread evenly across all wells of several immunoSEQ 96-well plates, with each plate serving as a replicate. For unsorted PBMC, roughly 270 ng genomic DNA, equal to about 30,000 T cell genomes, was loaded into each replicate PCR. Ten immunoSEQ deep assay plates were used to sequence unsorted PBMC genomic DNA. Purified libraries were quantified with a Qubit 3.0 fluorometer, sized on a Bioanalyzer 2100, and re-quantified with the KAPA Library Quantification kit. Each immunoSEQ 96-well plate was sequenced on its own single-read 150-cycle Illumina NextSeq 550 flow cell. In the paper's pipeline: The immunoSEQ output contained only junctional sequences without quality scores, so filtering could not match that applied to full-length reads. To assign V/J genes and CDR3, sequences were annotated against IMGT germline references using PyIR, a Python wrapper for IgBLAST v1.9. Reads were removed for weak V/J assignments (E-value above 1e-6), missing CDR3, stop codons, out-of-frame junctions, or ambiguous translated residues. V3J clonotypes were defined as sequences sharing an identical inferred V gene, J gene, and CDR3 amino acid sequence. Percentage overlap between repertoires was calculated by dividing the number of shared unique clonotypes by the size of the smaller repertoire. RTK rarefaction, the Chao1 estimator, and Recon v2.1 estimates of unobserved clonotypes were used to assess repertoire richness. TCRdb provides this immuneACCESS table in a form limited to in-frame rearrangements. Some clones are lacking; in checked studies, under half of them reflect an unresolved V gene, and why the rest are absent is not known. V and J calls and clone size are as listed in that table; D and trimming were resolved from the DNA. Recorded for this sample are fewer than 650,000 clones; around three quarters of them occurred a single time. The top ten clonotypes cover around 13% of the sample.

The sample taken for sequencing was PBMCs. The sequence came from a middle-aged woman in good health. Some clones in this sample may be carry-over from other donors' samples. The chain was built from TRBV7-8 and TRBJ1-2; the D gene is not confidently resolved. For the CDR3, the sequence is CASSADVHRLYTF. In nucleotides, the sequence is TGTGCCAGCAGCGCAGATGTCCACCGCCTCTACACCTTC.